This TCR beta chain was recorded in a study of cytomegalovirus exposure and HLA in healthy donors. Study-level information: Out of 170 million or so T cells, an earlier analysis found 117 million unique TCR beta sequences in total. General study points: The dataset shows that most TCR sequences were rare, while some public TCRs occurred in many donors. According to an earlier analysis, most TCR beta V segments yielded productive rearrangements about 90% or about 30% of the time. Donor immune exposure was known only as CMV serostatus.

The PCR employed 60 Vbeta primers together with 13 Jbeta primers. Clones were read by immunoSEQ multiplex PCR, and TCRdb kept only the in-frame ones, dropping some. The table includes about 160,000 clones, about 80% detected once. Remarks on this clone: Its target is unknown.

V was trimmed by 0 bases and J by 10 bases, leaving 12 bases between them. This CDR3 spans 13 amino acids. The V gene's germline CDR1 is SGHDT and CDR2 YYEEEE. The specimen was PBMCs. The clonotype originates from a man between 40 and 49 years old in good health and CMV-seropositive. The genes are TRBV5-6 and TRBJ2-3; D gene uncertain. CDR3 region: CASSLAPVGAQYF. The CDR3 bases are TGTGCCAGCAGCTTGGCCCCGGTCGGAGCGCAGTATTTT.